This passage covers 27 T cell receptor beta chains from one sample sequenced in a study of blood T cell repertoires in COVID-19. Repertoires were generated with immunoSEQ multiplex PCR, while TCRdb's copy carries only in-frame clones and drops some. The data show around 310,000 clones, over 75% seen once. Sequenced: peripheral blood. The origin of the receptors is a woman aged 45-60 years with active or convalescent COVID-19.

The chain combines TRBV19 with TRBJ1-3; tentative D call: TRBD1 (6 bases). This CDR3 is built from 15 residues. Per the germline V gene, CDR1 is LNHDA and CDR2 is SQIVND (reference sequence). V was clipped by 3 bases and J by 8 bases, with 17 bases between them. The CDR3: CASSIQGQRRDTIYF. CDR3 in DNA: TGTGCCAGTAGTATTCAAGGACAGAGGCGAGACACCATATATTTT.

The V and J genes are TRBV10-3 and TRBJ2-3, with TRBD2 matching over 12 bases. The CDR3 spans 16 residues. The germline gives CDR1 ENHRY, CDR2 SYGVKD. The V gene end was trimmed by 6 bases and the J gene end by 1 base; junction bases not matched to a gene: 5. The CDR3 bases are TGTGCCATCAGCGATCGGACTAGCGGGGGCACAGATACGCAGTATTTT. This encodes CAISDRTSGGTDTQYF.

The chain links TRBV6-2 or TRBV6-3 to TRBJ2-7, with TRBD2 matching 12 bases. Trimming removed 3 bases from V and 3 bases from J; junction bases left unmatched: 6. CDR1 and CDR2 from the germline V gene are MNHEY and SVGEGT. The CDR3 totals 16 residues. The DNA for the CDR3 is TGTGCCAGCAGTTATGGCCTAGCGGGAGGGTTCTACGAGCAGTACTTC. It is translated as CASSYGLAGGFYEQYF.

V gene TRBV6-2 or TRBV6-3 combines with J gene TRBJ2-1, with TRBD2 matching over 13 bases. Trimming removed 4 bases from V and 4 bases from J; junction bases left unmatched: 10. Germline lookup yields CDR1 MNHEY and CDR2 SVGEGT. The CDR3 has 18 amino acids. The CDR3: CASSSLGLAGSYYNEQFF. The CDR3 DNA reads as TGTGCCAGCAGTTCCCTGGGACTAGCGGGGTCCTATTACAATGAGCAGTTCTTC.

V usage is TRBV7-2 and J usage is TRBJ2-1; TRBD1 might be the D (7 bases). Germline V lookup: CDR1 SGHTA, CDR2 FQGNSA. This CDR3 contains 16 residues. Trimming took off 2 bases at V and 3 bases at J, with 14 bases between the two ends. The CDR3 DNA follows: TGTGCCAGCAGCTTACTGGAGGGGGCCTTCTACAATGAGCAGTTCTTC. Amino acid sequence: CASSLLEGAFYNEQFF.

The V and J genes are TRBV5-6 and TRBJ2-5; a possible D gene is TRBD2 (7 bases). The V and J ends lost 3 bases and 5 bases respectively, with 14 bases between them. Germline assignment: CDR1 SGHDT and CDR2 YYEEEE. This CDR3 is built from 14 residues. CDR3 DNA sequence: TGTGCCAGCAGCTCCGGGGGGCGCGGGGAGACCCAGTACTTC. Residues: CASSSGGRGETQYF.

The CDR3 here is CASSPIPGQGGWVTEAFF. CDR3 nucleotides: TGTGCCAGCAGTCCCATACCGGGACAGGGTGGGTGGGTGACTGAAGCTTTCTTT. The V gene is TRBV6-2 or TRBV6-3, the J gene TRBJ1-1; TRBD1 aligns across 9 bases. This CDR3 is 18 amino acids long. Germline CDR1 MNHEY, CDR2 SVGEGT. V shed 5 bases and J 5 bases; nucleotides not matched to a gene: 18.

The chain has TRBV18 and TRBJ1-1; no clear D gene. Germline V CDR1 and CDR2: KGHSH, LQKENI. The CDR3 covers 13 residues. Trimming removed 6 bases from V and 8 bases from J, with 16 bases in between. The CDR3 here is CASSSNLELEAFF. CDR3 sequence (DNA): TGTGCCAGCTCTTCGAATCTCGAACTGGAAGCTTTCTTT.

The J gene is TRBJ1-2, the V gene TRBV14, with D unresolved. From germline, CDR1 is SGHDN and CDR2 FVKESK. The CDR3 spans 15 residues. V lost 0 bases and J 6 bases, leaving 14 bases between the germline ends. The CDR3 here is CASSQDIGRQDGYTF. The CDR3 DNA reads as TGTGCCAGCAGCCAAGATATAGGAAGGCAGGATGGCTACACCTTC. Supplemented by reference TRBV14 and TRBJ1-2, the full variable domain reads EAGVTQFPSHSVIEKGQTVTLRCDPISGHDNLYWYRRVMGKEIKFLLHFVKESKQDESGMPNNRFLAERTGGTYSTLKVQPAELEDSGVYFCASSQDIGRQDGYTFGSGTRLTVV.

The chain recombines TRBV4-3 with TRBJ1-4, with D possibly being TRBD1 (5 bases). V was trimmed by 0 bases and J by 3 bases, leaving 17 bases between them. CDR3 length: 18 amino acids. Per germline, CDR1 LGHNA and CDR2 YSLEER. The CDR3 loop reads CASSQDWAGFPANEKLFF. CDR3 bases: TGCGCCAGCAGCCAAGATTGGGCAGGGTTCCCGGCTAATGAAAAACTGTTTTTT.

The CDR3 is CASSPLLASYNEQFF. CDR3 DNA sequence: TGTGCCAGCTCACCACTCTTAGCAAGCTACAATGAGCAGTTCTTC. V and J are TRBV18 and TRBJ2-1, with D unresolved. Between the trimmed V and J ends, which lost 1 base and 3 bases, there was a span of 10 bases. The CDR3 consists of 15 residues. Germline values: CDR1 KGHSH, CDR2 LQKENI.

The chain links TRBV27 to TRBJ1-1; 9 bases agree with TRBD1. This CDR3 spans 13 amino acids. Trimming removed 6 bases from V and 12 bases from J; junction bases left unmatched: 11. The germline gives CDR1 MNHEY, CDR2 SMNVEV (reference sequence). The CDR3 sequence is CASRRPGQGRTFF. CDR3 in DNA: TGTGCCAGCAGGAGACCGGGACAGGGAAGAACTTTCTTT.

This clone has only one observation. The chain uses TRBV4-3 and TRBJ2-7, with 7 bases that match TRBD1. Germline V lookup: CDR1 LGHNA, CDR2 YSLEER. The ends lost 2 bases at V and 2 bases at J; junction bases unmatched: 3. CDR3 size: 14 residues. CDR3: CASSQSTGPYEQYF. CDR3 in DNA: TGCGCCAGCAGCCAATCGACAGGGCCCTACGAGCAGTACTTC.

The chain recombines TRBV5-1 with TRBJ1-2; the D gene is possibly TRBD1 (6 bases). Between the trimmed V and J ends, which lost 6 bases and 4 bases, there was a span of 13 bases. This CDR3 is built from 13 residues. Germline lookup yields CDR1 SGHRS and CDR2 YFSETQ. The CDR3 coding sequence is TGCGCCAGCATTCAGGGGCACCTCTATGGCTACACCTTC. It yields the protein CASIQGHLYGYTF.

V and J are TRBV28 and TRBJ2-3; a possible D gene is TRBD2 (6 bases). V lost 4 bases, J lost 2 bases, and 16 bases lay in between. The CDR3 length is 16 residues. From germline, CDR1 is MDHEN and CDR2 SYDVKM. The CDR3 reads CASSSPRDSSTDTQYF. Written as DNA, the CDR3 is TGTGCCAGCAGTTCACCCCGGGACTCCTCCACAGATACGCAGTATTTT.

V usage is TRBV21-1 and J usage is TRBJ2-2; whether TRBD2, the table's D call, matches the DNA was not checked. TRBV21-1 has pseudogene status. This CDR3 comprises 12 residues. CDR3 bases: TGTGCCAGCAGCAGTGAGACCGGGGAGCTGTTTTTT. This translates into CASSSETGELFF.

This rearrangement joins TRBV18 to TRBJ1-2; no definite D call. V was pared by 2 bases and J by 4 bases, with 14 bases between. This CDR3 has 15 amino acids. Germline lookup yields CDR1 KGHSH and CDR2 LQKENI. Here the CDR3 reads CASSPSSQTLYGYTF. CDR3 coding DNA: TGTGCCAGCTCACCATCGTCTCAGACTCTCTATGGCTACACCTTC.

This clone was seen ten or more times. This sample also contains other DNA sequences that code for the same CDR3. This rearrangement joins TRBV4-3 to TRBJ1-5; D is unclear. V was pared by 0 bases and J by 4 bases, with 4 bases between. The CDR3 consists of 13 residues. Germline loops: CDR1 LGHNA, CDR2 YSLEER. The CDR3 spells CASSQDSNQPQHF. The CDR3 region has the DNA TGCGCCAGCAGCCAAGATTCTAATCAGCCCCAGCATTTT.

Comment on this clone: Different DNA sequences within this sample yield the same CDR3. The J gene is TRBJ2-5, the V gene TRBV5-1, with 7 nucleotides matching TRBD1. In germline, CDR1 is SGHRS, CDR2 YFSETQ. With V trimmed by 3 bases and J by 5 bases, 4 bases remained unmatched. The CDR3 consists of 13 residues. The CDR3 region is CASSSDRRETQYF. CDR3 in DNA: TGCGCCAGCAGCTCGGACAGGCGGGAGACCCAGTACTTC.

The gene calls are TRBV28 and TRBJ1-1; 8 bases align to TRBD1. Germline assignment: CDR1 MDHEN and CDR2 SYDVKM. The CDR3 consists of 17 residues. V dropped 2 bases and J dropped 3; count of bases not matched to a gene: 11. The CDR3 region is CASSLRSPQGADTEAFF. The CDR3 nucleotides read TGTGCCAGCAGTTTAAGGAGCCCCCAGGGGGCGGACACTGAAGCTTTCTTT. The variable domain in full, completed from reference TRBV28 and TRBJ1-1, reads DVKVTQSSRYLVKRTGEKVFLECVQDMDHENMFWYRQDPGLGLRLIYFSYDVKMKEKGDIPEGYSVSREKKERFSLILESASTNQTSMYLCASSLRSPQGADTEAFFGQGTRLTVV.

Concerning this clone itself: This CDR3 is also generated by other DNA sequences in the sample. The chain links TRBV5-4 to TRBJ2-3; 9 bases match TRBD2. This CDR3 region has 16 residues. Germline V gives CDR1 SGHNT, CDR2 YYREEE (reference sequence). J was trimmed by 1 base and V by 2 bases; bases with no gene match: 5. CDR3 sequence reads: CASSFGGGAGTDTQYF. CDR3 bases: TGTGCCAGCAGCTTCGGCGGGGGGGCCGGCACAGATACGCAGTATTTT.

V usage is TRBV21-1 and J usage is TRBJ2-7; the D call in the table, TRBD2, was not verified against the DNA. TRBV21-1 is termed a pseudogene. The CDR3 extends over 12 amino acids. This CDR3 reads CASTPPRYEQYF. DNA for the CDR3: TGTGCCAGCACCCCCCCGAGGTACGAGCAGTACTTC.

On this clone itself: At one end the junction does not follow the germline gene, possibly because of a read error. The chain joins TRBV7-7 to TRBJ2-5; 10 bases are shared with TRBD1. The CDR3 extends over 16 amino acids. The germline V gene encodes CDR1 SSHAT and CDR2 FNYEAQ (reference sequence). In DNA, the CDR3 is TGTGCTAGCAGCCCGGGGGACAGGGGTTTCGGGGAGACCCAGTACTTC. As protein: CASSPGDRGFGETQYF.

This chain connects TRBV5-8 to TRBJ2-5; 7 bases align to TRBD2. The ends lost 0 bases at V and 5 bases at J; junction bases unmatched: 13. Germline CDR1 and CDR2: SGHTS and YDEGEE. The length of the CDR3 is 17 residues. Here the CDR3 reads CASSLARLAGLKETQYF. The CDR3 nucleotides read TGTGCCAGCAGCTTGGCCAGGTTAGCGGGCTTGAAGGAGACCCAGTACTTC.

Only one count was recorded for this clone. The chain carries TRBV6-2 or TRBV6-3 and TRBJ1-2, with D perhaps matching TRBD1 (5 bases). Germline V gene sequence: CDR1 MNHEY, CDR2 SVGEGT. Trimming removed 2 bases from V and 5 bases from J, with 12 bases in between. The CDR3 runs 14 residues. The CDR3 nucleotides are TGTGCCAGCAGTTACGGGGCAATAGATTATGGCTACACCTTC. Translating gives CASSYGAIDYGYTF.

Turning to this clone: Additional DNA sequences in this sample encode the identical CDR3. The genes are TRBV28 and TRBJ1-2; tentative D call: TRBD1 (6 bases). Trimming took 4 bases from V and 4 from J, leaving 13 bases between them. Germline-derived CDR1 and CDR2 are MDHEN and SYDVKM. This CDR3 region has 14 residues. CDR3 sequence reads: CASSSGQGSYGYTF. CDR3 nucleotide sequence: TGTGCCAGCAGTTCCGGGCAGGGGAGCTATGGCTACACCTTC.

This CDR3 reads CASSDPFLQVPYGYTF. For the CDR3, the DNA is TGTGCCAGCAGTGATCCGTTTCTCCAGGTGCCATATGGCTACACCTTC. The chain employs TRBV25-1 and TRBJ1-2; the D is unclear. The germline V gene has CDR1 MGHDK and CDR2 SYGVNS. Trimming pared 3 bases from V and 5 bases from J, leaving 19 bases between. This CDR3 has 16 amino acids.